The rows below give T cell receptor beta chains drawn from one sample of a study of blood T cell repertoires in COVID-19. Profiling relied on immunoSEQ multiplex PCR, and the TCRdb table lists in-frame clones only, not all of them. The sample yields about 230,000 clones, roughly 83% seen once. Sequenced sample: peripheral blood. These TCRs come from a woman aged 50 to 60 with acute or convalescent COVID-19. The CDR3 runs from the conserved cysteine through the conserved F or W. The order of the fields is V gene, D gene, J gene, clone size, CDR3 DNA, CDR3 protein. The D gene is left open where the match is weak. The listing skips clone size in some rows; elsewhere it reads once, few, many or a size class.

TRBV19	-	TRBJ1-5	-	TGTGCCAGTAGTATAACAGGATCCCACAGGCCTAATCAGCCCCAGCATTTT	CASSITGSHRPNQPQHF
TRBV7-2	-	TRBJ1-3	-	TGTGCCAGCAGCCCAATAACAGGGAACTCTGGAAACACCATATATTTT	CASSPITGNSGNTIYF
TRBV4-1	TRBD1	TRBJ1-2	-	TGCGCCAGCAGCCAAGGGACAGGAGCTAACTATGGCTACACCTTC	CASSQGTGANYGYTF
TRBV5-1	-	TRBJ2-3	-	TGCGCCAGCAGTTCAAACCGACAGGATACGCAGTATTTT	CASSSNRQDTQYF
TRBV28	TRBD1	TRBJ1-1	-	TGTGCCAGCAGACCAATGACAGGGGGCGAGAACTCTGAAGCTTTCTTT	CASRPMTGGENSEAFF
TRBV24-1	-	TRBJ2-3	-	TGTGCCACCAGTGATTCGGGGGTAGTGACAGATACGCAGTATTTT	CATSDSGVVTDTQYF
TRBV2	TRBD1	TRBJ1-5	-	TGTGCCAGCAGGGCCCGGGACAGGCCCAATCAGCCCCAGCATTTT	CASRARDRPNQPQHF
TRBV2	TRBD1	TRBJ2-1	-	TGTGCCAGCAGTGGGACAGGGTTCTTC	CASSGTGFF
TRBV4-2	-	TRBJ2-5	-	TGTGCCAGCAGCCAAGATAGAATAGCGGAAGAGACCCAGTACTTC	CASSQDRIAEETQYF
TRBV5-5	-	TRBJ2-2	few	TGTGCCAGCAGCTTATTAGCGGCGAACACCGGGGAGCTGTTTTTT	CASSLLAANTGELFF
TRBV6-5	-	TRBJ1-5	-	TGTGCCAGCAGTTACTGGCGGATCAATCAGCCCCAGCATTTT	CASSYWRINQPQHF